The 9 T cell receptor beta chains below come from one sample, sequenced in a study of spatial heterogeneity in lung cancer. Time point defined: blood at routine non-recurrence follow-up after resection. The sequenced material consisted of unsorted whole RNA from tumor, nontumor lung or frozen PBMC. TCRdb processed the 5' RACE reads anew with MiXCR; each CDR3 protein has one entry. The sample includes more than 95,000 distinct CDR3 sequences, 10% to 15% of them seen just once. This specimen consisted of PBMCs, obtained at follow-up. The origin of the receptors is a male donor with early-stage non-small cell lung cancer.

This clonotype was picked up many times. The V gene is TRBV29-1, the J gene TRBJ2-1; 8 nucleotides agree with TRBD2. The CDR3 runs to 14 residues. J gave up 5 bases and V 3 bases, and 6 bases lay outside the gene matches. Germline CDR1 SQVTM, CDR2 ANQGSEA. For the CDR3, the DNA is TGCAGCGTTGAGACGGGGGGGCTGGACAATGAGCAGTTCTTC. It is translated as CSVETGGLDNEQFF.

This sequence joins TRBV10-3 and TRBJ2-1; 11 bases line up with TRBD2. The CDR3 spans 14 residues. V shed 8 bases and J 7 bases; nucleotides not matched to a gene: 7. Germline V lookup: CDR1 ENHRY, CDR2 SYGVKD. The CDR3 DNA reads as TGTGCCATCGTAGCGGGGGGGCCGGGTAATGAGCAGTTCTTC. It translates to CAIVAGGPGNEQFF.

The CDR3 bases are TGCGCCAGCAGGCCCGAGGGGGCCGGTAATGAAAAACTGTTTTTT. Residues: CASRPEGAGNEKLFF. The rearrangement joins TRBV10-2 to TRBJ1-4; TRBD1 matches at 7 bases. In germline, CDR1 is WSHSY, CDR2 SAAADI. The CDR3 contains 15 residues. J gave up 4 bases and V 6 bases, and 8 bases lay outside the gene matches.

This clonotype was counted only a few times. This sequence joins TRBV7-8 and TRBJ2-5; TRBD1 matches 9 bases. CDR1 and CDR2 from the germline V gene are SGHVS and FQNEAQ. J lost 3 bases, V lost 3 bases, and 5 bases had no gene match. The CDR3 has 15 amino acids. The CDR3 DNA sequence: TGTGCCAGCAGCTTTTCACAGGGGGCTAAAGAGACCCAGTACTTC. Translated: CASSFSQGAKETQYF. Full variable domain (remainder filled in from reference TRBV7-8 and TRBJ2-5): GAGVSQSPRYKVAKRGQDVALRCDPISGHVSLFWYQQALGQGPEFLTYFQNEAQLDKSGLPSDRFFAERPEGSVSTLKIQRTQQEDSAVYLCASSFSQGAKETQYFGPGTRLLVL.

The chain has TRBV28 and TRBJ1-3, with D possibly matching TRBD1 (6 bases). In germline, CDR1 is MDHEN, CDR2 SYDVKM. The CDR3 consists of 13 residues. Trimming took 7 bases from V and 2 from J, leaving 9 bases between them. The CDR3 coding sequence is TGTGCCAGCATGGCAGGGGCTGGAAACACCATATATTTT. This translates into CASMAGAGNTIYF.

The rearrangement uses TRBV4-2 and TRBJ2-5; 11 bases align to TRBD2. The CDR3 has 18 amino acids. CDR1 and CDR2 from the germline V gene are LGHNA and YNFKEQ. J lost 1 base, V lost 1 base, and 8 bases had no gene match. Here the CDR3 reads CASSQAGLAGGFQETQYF. The CDR3 nucleotides read TGTGCCAGCAGCCAAGCTGGGCTAGCGGGGGGCTTCCAAGAGACCCAGTACTTC.

This clonotype occurred a few times. The chain combines TRBV28 with TRBJ2-3, with 8 bases matching TRBD1. This CDR3 has 15 residues. V shed 8 bases, J shed 4 bases, and the junction held 11 bases outside the gene matches. CDR1 and CDR2 from the germline V gene are MDHEN and SYDVKM. CDR3 sequence reads: CASPPRTGTADTQYF. For the CDR3, the DNA is TGTGCCAGCCCCCCCCGGACAGGGACCGCAGATACGCAGTATTTT.

This clonotype turned up a few times. V and J are TRBV20-1 and TRBJ2-3; 7 bases match TRBD1. The CDR3 totals 12 residues. V lost 3 bases to trimming and J lost 3 bases; unmatched junction nucleotides: 0. From germline, CDR1 is DFQATT and CDR2 SNEGSKA (reference sequence). The CDR3 DNA follows: TGCAGTGCTAGCAGGGGGACAGATACGCAGTATTTT. Amino acid sequence: CSASRGTDTQYF.

The chain carries TRBV11-2 and TRBJ1-3, with 8 positions matching TRBD1. This CDR3 region has 16 residues. Germline values: CDR1 SGHAT, CDR2 FQNNGV. V lost 5 bases and J lost 0; bases outside the gene matches: 6. The CDR3 nucleotides are TGTGCCAGCAGCCCAGGGGACAGGCGCTCTGGAAACACCATATATTTT. Translating gives CASSPGDRRSGNTIYF.